These 7 T cell receptor beta chains share one sample of origin, sequenced in a study of CD8 T cells in ankylosing spondylitis. TCRdb re-called the 5' RACE reads with MiXCR, one entry per CDR3 protein. The table has some 220,000 distinct CDR3 sequences, 8% to 11% seen once. Input material: blood, either unsorted or a sorted T cell fraction (not recorded which). These receptors all come from a male donor with ankylosing spondylitis or in good health (not recorded which).

The V call is TRBV5-4, the J call TRBJ2-3; 8 bases match TRBD1. V dropped 2 bases and J dropped 1; count of bases not matched to a gene: 9. The CDR3 runs 17 residues. Germline V lookup: CDR1 SGHNT, CDR2 YYREEE (reference sequence). The CDR3 is CASSLVPMTGGTDTQYF. The CDR3 DNA sequence: TGTGCCAGCAGCTTAGTCCCAATGACAGGGGGCACAGATACGCAGTATTTT.

This clonotype has more than one count but fewer than ten. The rearrangement uses TRBV12-3 or TRBV12-4 and TRBJ2-1, with TRBD2 matching over 14 bases. This CDR3 has 16 residues. V was pared by 5 bases and J by 3 bases, with 3 bases of the junction left unmatched. The CDR3 nucleotides read TGTGCCAGCAGTGCCGGGACTAGCGGGGGCTACAATGAGCAGTTCTTC. Its protein is CASSAGTSGGYNEQFF.

At least ten counts were recorded for this clonotype. This chain connects TRBV20-1 to TRBJ1-2; D perhaps matches TRBD1 (6 bases). Germline CDR1 and CDR2: DFQATT and SNEGSKA (reference sequence). Trimming left V 4 bases short and J 4 bases short, with 13 bases between. The CDR3 runs to 13 residues. DNA for the CDR3: TGCAGTGCTACCTTGGGGGGGGCCTATGGCTACACCTTC. Translation gives CSATLGGAYGYTF.

The sample holds many counts of this clonotype. The V call is TRBV12-3 or TRBV12-4, the J call TRBJ1-5, with D uncertain. The V end was cut by 6 bases, the J end by 4 bases, with 13 bases between. The CDR3 runs 14 residues. DNA of the CDR3: TGTGCCAGCAGCCCCACGGAGGGTAATCAGCCCCAGCATTTT. Translated, it gives CASSPTEGNQPQHF.

The chain employs TRBV30 and TRBJ1-2; D not resolved. Trimming stripped 0 bases from V and 3 bases from J, with 14 bases between. Germline assignment: CDR1 GTSNPN and CDR2 SVGIG (reference sequence). The CDR3 loop spans 15 amino acids. CDR3 sequence reads: CAWSVREWTYYGYTF. CDR3 DNA: TGTGCCTGGAGTGTACGGGAGTGGACCTACTATGGCTACACCTTC.

This clonotype was detected many times. CDR3 DNA: TGCGCCAGCAGCTTGACCGGTAGTGGAAACACCATATATTTT. Its protein is CASSLTGSGNTIYF. The chain uses TRBV5-1 and TRBJ1-3; D remains unclear. The length of the CDR3 is 14 residues. The V end was cut by 1 base, the J end by 3 bases, with 8 bases between. Germline lookup yields CDR1 SGHRS and CDR2 YFSETQ.

The chain carries TRBV5-1 and TRBJ2-7; D is possibly TRBD2 (6 bases). CDR1 is SGHRS, CDR2 YFSETQ, per germline. V was trimmed by 4 bases and J by 6 bases, leaving 14 bases between them. CDR3 length equals 13 residues. CDR3 amino acids: CASSLPGLGEQYF. In DNA form, the CDR3 reads TGCGCCAGCAGCCTACCGGGACTGGGCGAGCAGTACTTC. The full variable domain, rest sourced from reference TRBV5-1 and TRBJ2-7, is KAGVTQTPRYLIKTRGQQVTLSCSPISGHRSVSWYQQTPGQGLQFLFEYFSETQRNKGNFPGRFSGRQFSNSRSEMNVSTLELGDSALYLCASSLPGLGEQYFGPGTRLTVT.